A single T cell receptor beta chain is shown here with its context. Its specific antigen is unknown. No base-level quality is on record; no much larger clone is a single base apart. The cohort comprised 670 or so healthy bone marrow donors. At the time of sampling, all cohort members were nominally healthy, though unrecorded immune exposures were likely present. The donor tested CMV seropositive and was one of the 289 seropositive cohort members. Each donor provided a peripheral blood sample, and peripheral blood mononuclear cells were used for TCR beta sequencing. Genomic DNA was extracted from the blood cell samples with the Qiagen DNeasy Blood Extraction Kit. The method was the immunoSEQ multiplex PCR assay. For the multiplex PCR, a mixture combining 60 forward primers for TCR Vbeta segments and 13 reverse primers for TCR Jbeta segments was used. A multiplex PCR assay on genomic DNA amplified the CDR3 region of rearranged TCR beta genes. The amplified TCR beta libraries were sequenced on the Illumina HiSeq System as 87-base-pair reads. From the authors' description of their analysis: In a later analysis, roughly 80 million unique TCR beta chains were counted across the roughly 670 repertoires, and roughly 10 million of these chains were shared by at least two donors. To remove PCR and sequencing errors, raw reads were error-corrected and collapsed into unique sequences using a nearest-neighbor algorithm that merged closely related sequences. To assign V, D and J gene segments, CDR3 sequences were aligned to IMGT reference sequences. Each retained sequence needed at least a six-nucleotide match to both a V gene segment and a J gene segment. Rearrangements were called productive when the CDR3 lacked stop codons and stayed in frame with V and J; all others were non-productive. Following IMGT convention, CDR3 was defined as the stretch from the second conserved V-encoded cysteine up to the conserved J-encoded phenylalanine. The earlier analysis of approximately 500 of the donors excluded sequences that lacked an unambiguous match to a single V gene segment. In an earlier analysis of approximately 610 of the donors, V segments were called functional above 56.7% productive rearrangements and were called segregating when the between-donor standard deviation exceeded 5%. A statistical classification framework was built to diagnose cytomegalovirus status from the catalog of TCR beta chain sequences. In a later analysis, V and J genes were assigned by comparing TCR nucleotide sequences against IMGT/GENE-DB human TR gene sequences. In a later analysis, CDR3 sequences and most-parsimonious VDJ recombination scenarios were assigned using the TCRdist pipeline. In a later analysis, each TCR beta chain was defined by its CDR3 amino acid sequence together with its V-gene family, and reads without a unique V-gene family were excluded. As a way to deal with suspected cross-contamination and a sequencing artifact, a later analysis dropped under 600 nucleotide sequences that were highly shared and had low generation probability. For each public chain, a later analysis derived a clonal expansion index from normalized ranks of inferred template counts within each repertoire. In a later analysis, generation probabilities were computed using a VDJ recombination model fitted to out-of-frame rearrangements, and the results were checked against IGoR. A later analysis scored TCR-TCR, TCR-HLA and TCR-CMV co-occurrence with hypergeometric tests, applying a repertoire-size bias correction to TCR pairs. To estimate false discovery rates, a later analysis permuted the HLA or CMV assignments 20 times. In a later analysis, co-occurring TCRs were grouped using DBSCAN, with TCRdist sequence similarity added in when clustering inside HLA-allele-positive subsets. Co-occurrence clustering excluded repertoires with fewer than 30,000 or more than 120,000 public chains, plus five with anomalous nucleotide sharing. TCRdb limited this immuneACCESS table to in-frame rearrangements with V and J called. A share of clones is missing; checked studies link under half to unresolved V genes, and the rest is unexplained. V, J and clone size reflect that table, while D and trimming were determined from the DNA. In all, the sample holds about 120,000 clones, and about 78% of those were seen once. The top ten hold 6.5% to 9% of the sample.

The data belong to a study of cytomegalovirus exposure and HLA in healthy donors (dated by TCRdb to 2016 to 2017). About the full investigation: In an earlier analysis of about 560 of the donors, approximately 300 Gb of sequence data and some 100 million unique TCR beta sequences from about 179 million T cells were reported. Rather than drawing on any new phenotypic data, the later analysis identified candidate immune exposures from TCR beta sequences and the way those sequences occurred across donors. In a later analysis, previously published TCR beta repertoires from fewer than 750 donors were re-analyzed and high-resolution HLA genotyping was added so that TCR occurrence patterns could be studied. Of the roughly 400 genotyped donors, over 70% fell in the genetic ancestry cluster associated with self-reported Caucasian donors. HLA typing covered class I and class II loci at four-digit resolution. The study used immunosequencing to profile the T cell repertoires of hundreds of subjects and linked those repertoires to cytomegalovirus serostatus. High-throughput TCR immunosequencing, statistical association of individual TCRs with disease status, and machine learning were combined to predict cytomegalovirus infection status. Typing coverage differed by locus: A, B, C, DRB1 and DQB1 were typed in roughly 620-630 donors, DQA1 in roughly 510, DPA1 in some 570, and DPB1 in about 450. The study aimed to test whether signatures of past pathogen exposure could be identified by cataloging public T cell receptors. In a later genetic analysis, genome-wide SNP genotypes for about 65% of the roughly 700 donors were used, and that subset was treated as a discovery cohort. Approximately 310 gigabases of sequencing data and 80 million or so unique TCR sequences were included in an early release covering about 600 HLA-typed donors. All discovery cohort repertoires had been generated using a single sequencing platform. Among about 370 genotyped donors of the cohort, an average of around 220,000 unique TCR beta nucleotide sequences was sequenced per donor, of which about 18% were non-productive. To decide whether each TCR beta V gene segment behaved as functional or pseudogenic, an earlier analysis of fewer than 750 of the donors relied on high-throughput TCR beta sequencing. Donor age, sex, ethnicity and CMV serostatus were compiled alongside the repertoire data. Several DR-DQ haplotypes were treated as single units for association and clustering because of strong linkage in the cohort. Besides the first cohort of approximately 710 subjects, a separate validation cohort made up of roughly 130 different subjects was used. Here is what the overall study found, with its caveats: In both the original and validation cohorts, the classifier was reported to diagnose cytomegalovirus status with high specificity and sensitivity. V-gene and J-gene trimming of TCR beta chains was associated with a missense DCLRE1C variant in a later genetic analysis, and the association was replicated in an independent cohort. Several of the top co-occurrence clusters appeared to be linked to parvovirus B19, influenza, CMV and Epstein-Barr virus, according to a later analysis. In vitro tests confirmed that a few of the cytomegalovirus-associated TCR beta chains recognize cytomegalovirus antigens. In this cohort, only TCR beta chains were sequenced, and detectable features were limited by the absence of alpha or paired-chain data. Assigning TCR associations to individual alleles was difficult when HLA alleles, especially DR and DQ, strongly co-occurred. The authors suggested that the approach could potentially be generalized to other disease states and immunological phenotypes. Broadly in line with IMGT annotations, most TCR beta V segments showed up in productive rearrangements about 87% or about 30% of the time in an earlier analysis of some 590 of the donors. Compared with equally common non-associated chains, HLA-associated TCR beta chains in a later analysis were more clonally expanded and had lower generation probabilities. According to a later analysis, most CMV-associated TCR beta chains appeared to be HLA-restricted, and the HLA associations seemed to be driven largely by CMV exposure. A total of roughly 160 TCR beta chains were listed by the study as associated with cytomegalovirus. According to a later analysis, TCR association rates differed among HLA loci, with DRB1 alleles showing the most associated TCRs and HLA-C alleles showing the fewest. Sequencing depth was assumed to be roughly uniform across donors in the presence/absence analyses, though that assumption may not hold. Seventeen rarely observed V segments, including chromosome 9 orphons, were excluded from the earlier analysis of just under 600 of the donors because counts were too low. Some IMGT-functional V segments, including TRBV6-2 and TRBV6-3, could not be told apart with the 87-base-pair reads, so those segments were excluded. Linkage disequilibrium might explain the correlated functional status among segregating V segments, but an unknown experimental factor could not be ruled out. Immune exposure information for the cohort was limited to CMV serostatus. Most TCR sequences were seen in very few donors, while some public TCRs were found in many individuals. A group of highly shared sequence variants was considered likely to be a technical artifact of the sequencing pipeline. Specific HLA alleles were associated with 15,000 to 20,000 TCR beta sequences at a false discovery rate of 0.05 in a later analysis. A further reported finding was that TCR beta sequences accurately predicted the HLA-A and HLA-B alleles for most subjects in the first cohort. Because HLA typing was missing for some donors at each locus, association tests included only the typed subset. A later genetic analysis reported fewer N-insertions in productive TCRs among donors in an Asian-associated ancestry cluster than the approximately 700-donor mean.

CDR1 SEHNR and CDR2 FQNEAQ were looked up in the germline V gene (reference sequence). The CDR3 holds 14 amino acids from the cysteine to the phenylalanine. Only the CDR3 region is kept as DNA, spanning 42 bases read in frame from base 1. After removal of 5 bases from V and 4 bases from J, the junction retains 4 bases not matched to a gene. The TCR originated in a woman aged 40-49 years in good health and CMV-seropositive. The chain links TRBV7-9 with TRBJ2-3; 9 of the junction bases match TRBD2. Sequencing was performed on PBMCs. The nucleotide sequence reads TGTGCCAGCAGCCTGGGACTAGCTGCAGATACGCAGTATTTT. Translated, this gives CASSLGLAADTQYF. The variable domain in full, with residues beyond the CDR3 obtained from the reference TRBV7-9 and TRBJ2-3 genes, is DTGVSQNPRHKITKRGQNVTFRCDPISEHNRLYWYRQTLGQGPEFLTYFQNEAQLEKSRLLSDRFSAERPKGSFSTLEIQRTEQGDSAMYLCASSLGLAADTQYFGPGTRLTVL.